Given below is one T cell receptor beta chain in context. Its antigen remains unidentified. This sample is part of a study of T cell repertoires in cytomegalovirus infection. Background on the study: Matching HLA type and CMV infection were both indicated by public TCR beta signatures. Whole-study findings and limits: HLA-C-restricted TCR beta clonotypes specific for CMV led the ex vivo response. Identification of carriers of CMV plus the relevant HLA was performed using cumulative public TCR beta family frequency.

TCRdb redid the calling of the reads with MiXCR, one entry per CDR3 protein. This table has 680,000 or so distinct CDR3 sequences, 35% to 40% appearing once. Germline V CDR1 and CDR2: MNHEY, SVGAGI. The length of the CDR3 is 15 residues. With 2 bases removed from V and 4 bases from J, the gap between germline ends came to 12 bases. This TCR came from a human donor in good health (CMV status not recorded). Some clones in this sample may be carry-over from other donors' samples. The chain recombines TRBV6-5 with TRBJ1-5, with D unclear. Source material: PBMCs. CDR3 residues: CASSYRAGANQPQHF. DNA for the CDR3: TGTGCCAGCAGTTACCGGGCAGGAGCTAATCAGCCCCAGCATTTT.